These 13 T cell receptor beta chains were sequenced from one sample in a study of T cell repertoires in aging, cancer and after chemotherapy. A mixed TRB-A/B primer pool amplified rearranged TRB by multiplex touch-down PCR. MiXCR, applied by TCRdb to the multiplex PCR reads, yields one record per CDR3 protein. Of over 3,500 distinct CDR3 sequences listed, 25% to 30% were seen once; the top ten hold about 20%. Peripheral blood genomic DNA, not sorted cells or RNA, was the template. The specimen was blood. All receptors derive from a human donor with a solid tumor.

This clonotype has only a few counts. This rearrangement joins TRBV19 to TRBJ1-4; D perhaps matches TRBD1 (6 bases). Between the trimmed V and J ends, which lost 5 bases and 8 bases, there was a span of 21 bases. The CDR3 spans 16 residues. Germline CDR1 LNHDA, CDR2 SQIVND (reference sequence). CDR3 sequence (DNA): TGTGCCAGTAGTGCTTACGGGGGGGGCCTCGGAGAAAAACTGTTTTTT. Amino acid sequence: CASSAYGGGLGEKLFF.

This chain joins TRBV7-9 and TRBJ2-5, with D hard to call. Per germline, CDR1 SEHNR and CDR2 FQNEAQ (reference sequence). The germline V and J ends were trimmed by 7 bases and 4 bases, with 10 bases remaining between them. The CDR3 is 12 residues long. CDR3 amino acids: CASNLDSETQYF. CDR3 DNA: TGTGCCAGCAACCTTGACTCAGAGACCCAGTACTTC.

CDR3 coding DNA: TGTGCCAGCAGCTCTCTTCTAGCCAATGAGCAGTTCTTC. As protein: CASSSLLANEQFF. V usage is TRBV11-2 and J usage is TRBJ2-1; a possible D gene is TRBD2 (5 bases). The CDR3 spans 13 residues. CDR1 is SGHAT, CDR2 FQNNGV, per germline. Trimming took off 4 bases at V and 6 bases at J, with 10 bases between the two ends.

Regarding this clonotype: One junction end does not reproduce the germline sequence, and a read error may be involved. This rearrangement joins TRBV19 to TRBJ2-1; TRBD1 is a possible D gene (6 bases). This CDR3 region has 15 residues. Germline values: CDR1 LNHDA, CDR2 SQIVND (reference sequence). DNA for the CDR3: TGTGCCAGTAGTATCCTGGGGGCTAGTTACAATAAGCAGTTCTTC. It specifies CASSILGASYNKQFF. Together with reference TRBV19 and TRBJ2-1, the CDR3 gives the full variable domain: DGGITQSPKYLFRKEGQNVTLSCEQNLNHDAMYWYRQDPGQGLRLIYYSQIVNDFQKGDIAEGYSVSREKKESFPLTVTSAQKNPTAFYLCASSILGASYNKQFFGPGTRLTVL.

The chain carries TRBV20-1 and TRBJ1-2, with a weak D call TRBD1 (5 bases). This CDR3 has 15 residues. The V gene's germline CDR1 is DFQATT and CDR2 SNEGSKA (reference sequence). Trimming removed 0 bases at V and 2 bases at J, with 13 bases between. The CDR3 protein is CSARDPGLRNYGYTF. The CDR3 DNA sequence: TGCAGTGCTAGAGATCCGGGACTCCGCAACTATGGCTACACCTTC.

This clonotype has more than one count but fewer than ten. The chain recombines TRBV6-1 with TRBJ2-5; D ambiguous. Per germline, CDR1 MNHNS and CDR2 SASEGT. The CDR3 covers 14 residues. V shed 0 bases and J shed 7 bases, with 12 bases lying between them. The chain's CDR3 is CASSEARLDGTQYF. In DNA form, the CDR3 reads TGTGCCAGCAGTGAAGCGCGGCTGGATGGGACCCAGTACTTC.

In its sample, this clonotype was seen once. A much more abundant neighbour one base away suggests this may be a read error. The genes are TRBV5-4 and TRBJ2-3; a weak D match, TRBD1 (6 bases). The CDR3 has 16 residues. Germline assignment: CDR1 SGHNT and CDR2 YYREEE (reference sequence). Deletions cut 3 bases from V and 1 base from J, with 15 bases between. For the CDR3, the DNA is TGTGCCAGCAGCTGGACAGTAGATGCTCGCACAGATACGCAGTATTTT. This translates into CASSWTVDARTDTQYF.

Worth noting for this clonotype: One end of the junction is discordant with germline, which a read error may explain. The genes are TRBV19 and TRBJ1-4; D perhaps matches TRBD1 (6 bases). The CDR3 is 13 residues long. Looked up from germline, CDR1 is LNHDA and CDR2 is SQIVND (reference sequence). The CDR3 coding sequence is TGTGCCAGTAGAGGCAGGGGTCGAGAAAACCTGTTTTTT. The encoded protein is CASRGRGRENLFF.

The chain carries TRBV19 and TRBJ1-4, with D tentatively TRBD1 (5 bases). Germline loops: CDR1 LNHDA, CDR2 SQIVND (reference sequence). The V gene lost 6 bases and the J gene lost 8 bases, with 13 bases spanning the gap. This CDR3 region has 13 residues. CDR3 in DNA: TGTGCCAGTAGAGTTGGGAACAGGGAAAAACTGTTTTTT. Translated, it gives CASRVGNREKLFF.

This CDR3 reads CATSDRGISSYNEQFF. The CDR3 coding sequence is TGTGCCACCAGTGACCGCGGGATCAGCTCCTACAATGAGCAGTTCTTC. The chain has TRBV24-1 and TRBJ2-1, with a possible D match to TRBD2 (6 bases). CDR3 length: 16 residues. The V end was cut by 4 bases, the J end by 0 bases, with 12 bases between. Germline CDR1 and CDR2: KGHDR and SFDVKD.

The chain recombines TRBV18 with TRBJ2-1; TRBD2 matches at 13 bases. The V segment lost 4 bases and the J segment 8 bases; nucleotides outside the gene matches: 5. CDR1 KGHSH and CDR2 LQKENI come from the germline V gene. The CDR3 consists of 15 residues. The CDR3 is CASSLTSGRLDEQFF. DNA for the CDR3: TGTGCCAGCTCACTGACTAGCGGGAGGTTGGATGAGCAGTTCTTC.

The DNA for the CDR3 is TGTGCCAGCAGCTTGGATAGGGGGTACTACGAGCAGTACGTC. Translation gives CASSLDRGYYEQYV. The chain combines TRBV5-8 with TRBJ2-7; a possible D gene is TRBD1 (6 bases). V dropped 0 bases and J dropped 3 bases, with 10 bases sitting between them. Germline CDR1 is SGHTS and CDR2 is YDEGEE. CDR3 size: 14 residues.

By share of the sample, this clonotype is large. CDR3 protein: CSVGQLNTGELFF. The CDR3 coding sequence is TGCAGCGTTGGACAACTTAACACCGGGGAGCTGTTTTTT. The J gene is TRBJ2-2, the V gene TRBV29-1; no reliable D call. This CDR3 is 13 amino acids long. Germline V gene lookup returns CDR1 SQVTM and CDR2 ANQGSEA. V lost 4 bases and J 2 bases, leaving 8 bases between the germline ends.